Below are 8 T cell receptor beta chains sequenced from a single sample in a study of siplizumab effects on memory and regulatory T cells. Generated by immunoSEQ multiplex PCR, the TCRdb table keeps only in-frame clones and is missing some. The sample has roughly 100,000 clones, 95% to 97% seen once. Material for sequencing was naive CD4+ T cells sorted from blood. Receptor source: a human donor in good health.

V usage is TRBV2 and J usage is TRBJ2-4; 7 bases are a match to TRBD1. V lost 7 bases and J lost 0; bases outside the gene matches: 3. From germline, CDR1 is SNHLY and CDR2 FYNNEI. The CDR3 is 14 residues long. CDR3 DNA: TGTGCCAGCAAAGACAGGGCAGCCAAAAACATTCAGTACTTC. Its translation: CASKDRAAKNIQYF.

J is TRBJ2-1 and V is TRBV9, with 11 bases identical to TRBD2. The J segment lost 0 bases and the V segment lost 4 bases, leaving 3 bases of the junction unmatched. The CDR3 length is 16 residues. CDR1 and CDR2 (germline): SGDLS, YYNGEE. CDR3 residues: CASSFSGGVSYNEQFF. The CDR3 region has the DNA TGTGCCAGCAGCTTTAGCGGGGGGGTCTCCTACAATGAGCAGTTCTTC.

CDR3 protein: CASSWERGNTEAFF. In nucleotides, the CDR3 is TGTGCCAGCAGCTGGGAGAGGGGGAACACTGAAGCTTTCTTT. The chain combines TRBV7-9 with TRBJ1-1; maybe TRBD1 (5 bases). Trimming took off 4 bases at V and 1 base at J, with 10 bases between the two ends. The CDR3 loop spans 14 amino acids. The V gene's germline CDR1 is SEHNR and CDR2 FQNEAQ (reference sequence).

The chain carries TRBV4-3 and TRBJ2-3, with D perhaps TRBD2 (5 bases). Germline CDR1 LGHNA, CDR2 YSLEER. The CDR3 spans 18 residues. V was clipped by 0 bases and J by 4 bases, with 20 bases between them. DNA of the CDR3: TGCGCCAGCAGCCAAGAGTCGGCGGCCCCCCGGGGAGCAGATACGCAGTATTTT. Amino acids: CASSQESAAPRGADTQYF.

The genes are TRBV5-4 and TRBJ1-1, with TRBD1 as a possible D gene (6 bases). In germline, CDR1 is SGHNT, CDR2 YYREEE (reference sequence). V was pared by 2 bases and J by 4 bases, with 6 bases between. The CDR3 has 12 residues. The CDR3, as DNA: TGTGCCAGCAGCTTACAGGGCACTGAAGCTTTCTTT. It encodes CASSLQGTEAFF.

A few counts support this clone. This chain uses TRBV5-5 with TRBJ1-1; the D is unclear. The CDR3 extends over 14 amino acids. The germline gives CDR1 SGHKS, CDR2 YYEKEE (reference sequence). Trimming took 4 bases from V and 0 from J, leaving 10 bases between them. The CDR3 region has the DNA TGTGCCAGCAGCCTGCAGCCCCTGAACACTGAAGCTTTCTTT. Protein: CASSLQPLNTEAFF.

The V call is TRBV19, the J call TRBJ1-6; D remains unclear. Germline assignment: CDR1 LNHDA and CDR2 SQIVND (reference sequence). V was pared by 2 bases and J by 4 bases, with 3 bases between. The CDR3 runs 13 residues. CDR3 sequence: CASSIQYNSPLHF. CDR3 in DNA: TGTGCCAGTAGTATACAGTATAATTCACCCCTCCACTTT.

The chain combines TRBV21-1 with TRBJ2-5; the D call in the table, TRBD1, was not verified against the DNA. The assigned J gene may be wrong: the sequence end matches TRBJ2-7 better. TRBV21-1 is described as a pseudogene. The CDR3 runs to 14 residues. This CDR3 is CASSKGRGTYEQYF. In nucleotides, the CDR3 is TGTGCCAGCAGCAAAGGGAGAGGGACATACGAGCAGTACTTC.